This paragraph reports one TCR beta chain. Molecular barcoding with unique molecular identifiers was used for the TCRbeta library. TCRdb used MiXCR to reprocess the PCR reads, holding one entry per CDR3 protein. The sample gives around 440,000 distinct CDR3 sequences, around 15% of which show up once; 25% to 35% is in the top ten. This sample is part of a study of T-cell reconstitution after alpha-beta-depleted transplantation in children. This sequence was found in a boy less than two years old who had a stem cell transplant for Wiskott-Aldrich syndrome, so the T cells may come from the graft donor. The source was PBMCs, mostly from graft donor cells, collected 360 days after TCRalphabeta/CD19-depleted stem cell transplant.

This CDR3 is CASSPGQGEKLFF. CDR3 DNA: TGCGCCAGCAGCCCCGGACAGGGTGAAAAACTGTTTTTT. The V gene is TRBV5-1, the J gene TRBJ1-4; 8 bases are shared with TRBD1. The ends lost 4 bases at V and 7 bases at J; junction bases unmatched: 3. Germline V gene data show CDR1 as SGHRS and CDR2 as YFSETQ. CDR3 size: 13 residues.